This passage covers 9 T cell receptor beta chains from one sample sequenced in a study of blood T cell repertoires in COVID-19. The assay was immunoSEQ multiplex PCR, and TCRdb's table has in-frame clones only and misses some. The sample records 200,000 to 300,000 clones, about 90% being singletons. The sample was peripheral blood. Receptor source: a man aged 60-69 years who had recovered from COVID-19.

This clone appeared a few times. DNA for the CDR3: TGTGCCAGCAGGGAACAGACAACGCGGGGGGCCCGCGTATACTTC. Amino acid sequence: CASREQTTRGARVYF. The chain links TRBV2 to TRBJ2-5; 8 nucleotides align to TRBD2. After removal of 6 bases from V and 14 bases from J, the junction contained 20 bases not matched to a gene. Looked up from germline, CDR1 is SNHLY and CDR2 is FYNNEI. The CDR3 is 15 residues long.

The V and J genes are TRBV6-5 and TRBJ1-3; maybe TRBD1 (6 bases). This CDR3 region has 15 residues. CDR1 MNHEY and CDR2 SVGAGI come from the germline V gene. The V and J ends lost 0 bases and 4 bases respectively, with 10 bases between them. Written as DNA, the CDR3 is TGTGCCAGCAGTTACTCAGGGGGGGGCGGAAACACCATATATTTT. Protein product: CASSYSGGGGNTIYF.

The rearrangement uses TRBV11-3 and TRBJ2-7; D call uncertain. Germline CDR1 and CDR2: SGHNT and YENEEA. V lost 1 base to trimming and J lost 6 bases, with 7 bases between them. The CDR3 sequence is 12 residues long. CDR3 sequence reads: CASSLGTSEQYF. DNA for the CDR3: TGTGCCAGCAGCTTAGGTACGAGCGAGCAGTACTTC.

The chain is built from TRBV2 and TRBJ1-1; D perhaps matches TRBD1 (5 bases). V lost 6 bases to trimming and J lost 8 bases, with 13 bases between them. The germline V gene encodes CDR1 SNHLY and CDR2 FYNNEI. The CDR3 runs to 12 residues. CDR3 sequence reads: CASRESRVEAFF. CDR3 sequence (DNA): TGTGCCAGCAGAGAATCCAGGGTGGAAGCTTTCTTT. The whole variable domain, remainder taken from reference TRBV2 and TRBJ1-1, is EPEVTQTPSHQVTQMGQEVILRCVPISNHLYFYWYRQILGQKVEFLVSFYNNEISEKSEIFDDQFSVERPDGSNFTLKIRSTKLEDSAMYFCASRESRVEAFFGQGTRLTVV.

This clone was recorded only once. This chain connects TRBV7-9 to TRBJ2-1; TRBD2 matches at 9 bases. The CDR3 spans 15 residues. The germline V gene has CDR1 SEHNR and CDR2 FQNEAQ (reference sequence). J gave up 4 bases and V 2 bases, and 3 bases lay outside the gene matches. CDR3 region: CASSLSAGGYNEQFF. The DNA of the CDR3 is TGTGCCAGCAGCTTATCAGCGGGGGGATACAATGAGCAGTTCTTC.

In its sample, this clone was seen once. Written as DNA, the CDR3 is TGTGCCAGCAGTGGTACCGGGTCCGTAACCTACAATGAGCAGTTCTTC. Protein sequence: CASSGTGSVTYNEQFF. The V call is TRBV2, the J call TRBJ2-1, with no clear D. The CDR3 loop spans 16 amino acids. Trimming removed 4 bases from V and 2 bases from J, with 15 bases in between. CDR1 and CDR2 (germline): SNHLY, FYNNEI.

J is TRBJ1-2 and V is TRBV18, with a tentative D call TRBD1 (6 bases). CDR1 and CDR2 (germline): KGHSH, LQKENI. The CDR3 is 12 amino acids. With 3 bases removed from V and 6 bases from J, the gap between germline ends came to 8 bases. The CDR3 DNA sequence: TGTGCCAGCTCACCGGACAGTAATGGCTACACCTTC. Protein product: CASSPDSNGYTF.

This clone was detected once. The chain joins TRBV5-1 to TRBJ2-3, with D uncertain. Germline V gene sequence: CDR1 SGHRS, CDR2 YFSETQ. V gave up 9 bases and J gave up 4 bases, with 18 bases separating them. This CDR3 has 14 amino acids. The CDR3 sequence is CATAPLVGSDTQYF. CDR3 nucleotide sequence: TGCGCCACCGCCCCTTTGGTGGGCTCAGATACGCAGTATTTT.

The genes are TRBV19 and TRBJ2-2; 10 nucleotides agree with TRBD1. Unmatched junction bases numbered 5, after V lost 5 bases and J lost 5 bases. CDR1 and CDR2 (germline): LNHDA, SQIVND (reference sequence). The CDR3 spans 15 residues. CDR3 coding DNA: TGTGCCAGTAGTGTCGACAGGGGGCGAACCGGGGAGCTGTTTTTT. Its translation is CASSVDRGRTGELFF.